One T cell receptor (beta chain) is described in this entry. The entry originates in a study of cytomegalovirus exposure and HLA in healthy donors. V lost 4 bases and J lost 0; bases outside the gene matches: 8. This CDR3 has 18 amino acids. In germline, CDR1 is LGHNA, CDR2 YSLEER. A multiplex PCR was run with 60 Vbeta primers and 13 Jbeta primers. Measured with immunoSEQ multiplex PCR; TCRdb has only the in-frame clones, and not every one. The sample includes under 200,000 clones, approximately 82% of them seen just once. The receptor was derived from a man aged 35 to 55 in good health and CMV-seropositive. Sequencing was performed on PBMCs. The V call is TRBV4-3, the J call TRBJ2-7; 14 bases fit TRBD2. CDR3 in amino acids: CASSPGTSGRTGSYEQYF. The CDR3 bases are TGCGCCAGCAGCCCCGGGACTAGCGGGAGAACGGGCTCCTACGAGCAGTACTTC.